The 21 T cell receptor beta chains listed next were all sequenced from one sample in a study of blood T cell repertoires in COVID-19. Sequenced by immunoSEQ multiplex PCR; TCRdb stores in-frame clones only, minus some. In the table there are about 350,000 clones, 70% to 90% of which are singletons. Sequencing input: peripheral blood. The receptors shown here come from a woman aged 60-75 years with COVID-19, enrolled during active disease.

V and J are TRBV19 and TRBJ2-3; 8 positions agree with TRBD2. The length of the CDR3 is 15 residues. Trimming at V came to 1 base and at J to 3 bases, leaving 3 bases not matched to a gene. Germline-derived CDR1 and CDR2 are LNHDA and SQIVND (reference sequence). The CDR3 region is CASSIVAGGTDTQYF. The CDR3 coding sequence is TGTGCCAGTAGTATAGTTGCGGGGGGTACAGATACGCAGTATTTT.

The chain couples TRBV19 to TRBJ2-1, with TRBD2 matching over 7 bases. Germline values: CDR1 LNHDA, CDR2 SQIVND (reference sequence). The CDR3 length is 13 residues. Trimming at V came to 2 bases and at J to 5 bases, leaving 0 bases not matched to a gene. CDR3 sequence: CASSIRGDNEQFF. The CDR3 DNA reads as TGTGCCAGTAGTATACGGGGGGACAATGAGCAGTTCTTC. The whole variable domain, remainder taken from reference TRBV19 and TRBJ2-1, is DGGITQSPKYLFRKEGQNVTLSCEQNLNHDAMYWYRQDPGQGLRLIYYSQIVNDFQKGDIAEGYSVSREKKESFPLTVTSAQKNPTAFYLCASSIRGDNEQFFGPGTRLTVL.

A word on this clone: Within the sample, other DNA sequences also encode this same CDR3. In nucleotides, the CDR3 is TGTGCCAGCTCACCATCGAGGGAAGAGACCCAGTACTTC. This translates into CASSPSREETQYF. The chain recombines TRBV18 with TRBJ2-5; TRBD2 might be the D (5 bases). V was shortened by 2 bases and J by 3 bases, with 7 bases between the two germline ends. The CDR3 spans 13 residues. Germline CDR1 KGHSH, CDR2 LQKENI.

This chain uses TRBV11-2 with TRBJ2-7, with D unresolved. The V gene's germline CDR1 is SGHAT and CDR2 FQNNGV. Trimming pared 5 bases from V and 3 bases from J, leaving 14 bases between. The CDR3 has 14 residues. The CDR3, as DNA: TGTGCCAGCAGCCCCCTGACTTTGTTCTACGAGCAGTACTTC. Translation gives CASSPLTLFYEQYF.

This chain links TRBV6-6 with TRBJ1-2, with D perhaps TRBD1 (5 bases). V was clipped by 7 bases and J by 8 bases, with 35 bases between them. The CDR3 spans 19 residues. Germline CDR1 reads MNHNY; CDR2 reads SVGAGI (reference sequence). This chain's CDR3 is CASNRLAGTGDLAMGGYTF. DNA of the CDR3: TGTGCCAGCAATCGATTAGCGGGCACAGGAGATTTAGCTATGGGGGGCTACACCTTC.

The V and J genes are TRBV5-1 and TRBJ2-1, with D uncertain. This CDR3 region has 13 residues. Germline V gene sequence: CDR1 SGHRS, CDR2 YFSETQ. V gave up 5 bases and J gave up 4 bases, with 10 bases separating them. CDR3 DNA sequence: TGCGCCAGCAGTCCCCCCAGTTACAATGAGCAGTTCTTC. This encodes CASSPPSYNEQFF.

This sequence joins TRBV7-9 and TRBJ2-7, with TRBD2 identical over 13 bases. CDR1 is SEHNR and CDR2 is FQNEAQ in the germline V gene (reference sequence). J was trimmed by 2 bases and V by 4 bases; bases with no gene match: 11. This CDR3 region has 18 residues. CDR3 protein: CASSSPTSGGISAYEQYF. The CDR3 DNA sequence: TGTGCCAGCAGCTCTCCGACTAGCGGGGGGATTTCCGCCTACGAGCAGTACTTC.

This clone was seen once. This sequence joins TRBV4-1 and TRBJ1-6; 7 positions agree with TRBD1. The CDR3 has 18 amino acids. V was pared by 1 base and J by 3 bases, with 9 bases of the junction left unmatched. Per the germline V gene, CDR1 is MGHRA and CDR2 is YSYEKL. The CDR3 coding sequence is TGCGCCAGCAGCCAAGGAGGGGGCAGGGCGCTCTATAATTCACCCCTCCACTTT. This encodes CASSQGGGRALYNSPLHF.

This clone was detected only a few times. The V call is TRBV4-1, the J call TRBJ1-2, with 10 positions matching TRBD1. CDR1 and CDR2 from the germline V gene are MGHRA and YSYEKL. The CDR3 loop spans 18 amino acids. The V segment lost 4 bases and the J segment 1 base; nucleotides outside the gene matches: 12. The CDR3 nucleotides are TGCGCCAGCAGCCCGCGGACAGGGGGACGAGGTTTTAACTATGGCTACACCTTC. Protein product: CASSPRTGGRGFNYGYTF.

As DNA, the CDR3 is TGTGCCAGCAGCTTAGAGCGGTTCGGGGGTAGAAATTCACCCCTCCACTTT. It specifies CASSLERFGGRNSPLHF. The chain uses TRBV11-2 and TRBJ1-6, with D perhaps matching TRBD1 (5 bases). Germline loops: CDR1 SGHAT, CDR2 FQNNGV. The CDR3 is 17 amino acids. V was pared by 0 bases and J by 7 bases, with 16 bases between.

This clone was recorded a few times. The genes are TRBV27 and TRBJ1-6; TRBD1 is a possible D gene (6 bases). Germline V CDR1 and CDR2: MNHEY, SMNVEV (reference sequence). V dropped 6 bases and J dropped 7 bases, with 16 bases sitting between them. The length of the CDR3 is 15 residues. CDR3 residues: CASRRTVLGNSPLHF. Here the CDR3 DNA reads TGTGCCAGCAGACGGACAGTCTTGGGAAATTCACCCCTCCACTTT.

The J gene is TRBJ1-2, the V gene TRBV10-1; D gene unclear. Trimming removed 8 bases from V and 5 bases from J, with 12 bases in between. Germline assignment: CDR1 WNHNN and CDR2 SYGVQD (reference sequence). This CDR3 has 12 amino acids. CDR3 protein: CASRGLWYGYTF. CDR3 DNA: TGCGCCAGCCGGGGTCTATGGTATGGCTACACCTTC.

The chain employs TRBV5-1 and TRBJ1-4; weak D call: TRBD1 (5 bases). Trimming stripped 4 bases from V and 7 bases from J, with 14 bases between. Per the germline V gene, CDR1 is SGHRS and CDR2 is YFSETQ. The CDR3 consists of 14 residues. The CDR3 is CASSVQGGGEKLFF. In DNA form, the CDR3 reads TGCGCCAGCAGCGTCCAGGGAGGTGGTGAAAAACTGTTTTTT.

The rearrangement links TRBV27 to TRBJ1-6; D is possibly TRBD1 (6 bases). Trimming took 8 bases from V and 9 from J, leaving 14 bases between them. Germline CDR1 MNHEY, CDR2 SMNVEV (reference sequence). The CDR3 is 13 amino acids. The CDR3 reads CASRRGGGSPLHF. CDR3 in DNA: TGTGCCAGCCGCAGGGGAGGGGGTTCACCCCTCCACTTT.

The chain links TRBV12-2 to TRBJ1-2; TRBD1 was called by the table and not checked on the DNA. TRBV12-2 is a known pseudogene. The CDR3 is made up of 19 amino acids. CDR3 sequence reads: CASRLTAGPHRPANYGYTF. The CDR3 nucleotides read TGTGCAAGTCGCCTCACCGCCGGCCCCCACAGGCCTGCTAACTATGGCTACACCTTC.

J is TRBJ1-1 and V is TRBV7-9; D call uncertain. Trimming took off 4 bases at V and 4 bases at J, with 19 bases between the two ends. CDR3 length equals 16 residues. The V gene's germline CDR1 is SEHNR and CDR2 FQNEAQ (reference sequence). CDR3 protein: CASSSPGLLGGTEAFF. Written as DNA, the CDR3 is TGTGCCAGCAGCTCCCCGGGGTTGTTGGGTGGCACTGAAGCTTTCTTT. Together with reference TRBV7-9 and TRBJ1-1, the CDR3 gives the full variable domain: DTGVSQNPRHKITKRGQNVTFRCDPISEHNRLYWYRQTLGQGPEFLTYFQNEAQLEKSRLLSDRFSAERPKGSFSTLEIQRTEQGDSAMYLCASSSPGLLGGTEAFFGQGTRLTVV.

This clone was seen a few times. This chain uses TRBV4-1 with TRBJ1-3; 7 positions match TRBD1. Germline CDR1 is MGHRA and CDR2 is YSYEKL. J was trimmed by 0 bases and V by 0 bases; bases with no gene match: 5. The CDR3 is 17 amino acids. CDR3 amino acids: CASSQEGRQGSGNTIYF. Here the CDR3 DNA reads TGCGCCAGCAGCCAAGAAGGGCGACAGGGCTCTGGAAACACCATATATTTT.

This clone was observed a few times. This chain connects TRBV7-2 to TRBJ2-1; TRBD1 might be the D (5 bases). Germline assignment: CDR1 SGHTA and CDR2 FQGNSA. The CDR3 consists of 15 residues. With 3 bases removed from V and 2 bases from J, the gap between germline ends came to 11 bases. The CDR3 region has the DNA TGTGCCAGCAGCTTTGACAGCTATCCCTACAATGAGCAGTTCTTC. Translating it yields CASSFDSYPYNEQFF.

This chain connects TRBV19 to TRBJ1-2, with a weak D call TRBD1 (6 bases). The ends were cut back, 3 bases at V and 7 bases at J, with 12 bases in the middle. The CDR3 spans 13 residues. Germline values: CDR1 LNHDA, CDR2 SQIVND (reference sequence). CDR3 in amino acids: CASSINAGAGYTF. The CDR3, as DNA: TGTGCCAGTAGTATTAACGCAGGGGCTGGCTACACCTTC. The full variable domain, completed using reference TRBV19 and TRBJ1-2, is DGGITQSPKYLFRKEGQNVTLSCEQNLNHDAMYWYRQDPGQGLRLIYYSQIVNDFQKGDIAEGYSVSREKKESFPLTVTSAQKNPTAFYLCASSINAGAGYTFGSGTRLTVV.

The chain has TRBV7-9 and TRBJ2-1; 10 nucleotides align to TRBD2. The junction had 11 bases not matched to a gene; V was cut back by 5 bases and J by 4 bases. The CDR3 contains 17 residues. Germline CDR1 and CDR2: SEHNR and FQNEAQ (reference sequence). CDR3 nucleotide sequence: TGTGCCAGCAGCCGTCCCTTACTAGCGGGGACATACAATGAGCAGTTCTTC. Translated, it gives CASSRPLLAGTYNEQFF.

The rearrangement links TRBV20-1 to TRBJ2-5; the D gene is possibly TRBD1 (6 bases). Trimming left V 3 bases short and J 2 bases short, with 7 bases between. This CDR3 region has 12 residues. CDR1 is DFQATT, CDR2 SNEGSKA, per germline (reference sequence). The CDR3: CSASGQQETQYF. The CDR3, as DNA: TGCAGTGCTAGTGGACAGCAAGAGACCCAGTACTTC.